The 21 T cell receptor beta chains below were found in one sample sequenced in a study of blood T cell repertoires in COVID-19 (dated by TCRdb to about 2020). The protocol used for the library was the immunoSEQ multiplex PCR assay. Drawn from immuneACCESS, this table holds only the in-frame rearrangements with V and J called that TCRdb kept. Clones are partly lost; checked studies trace under half to an unresolved V gene and leave the rest unexplained. The sample has over 150,000 clones on record, roughly 87% of them singletons. Jointly, the top ten make up under 5% of the sample. Material for sequencing was peripheral blood. All receptors come from a woman between 55 and 75 years old who had recovered from COVID-19.

The chain recombines TRBV7-9 with TRBJ1-2, with 8 nucleotides matching TRBD1. The CDR3 loop spans 14 amino acids. CDR1 and CDR2 (germline): SEHNR, FQNEAQ (reference sequence). V shed 7 bases, J shed 3 bases, and the junction held 7 bases outside the gene matches. Written as DNA, the CDR3 is TGTGCCAGCACCCTGACAGGGGTGGACTATGGCTACACCTTC. Translated: CASTLTGVDYGYTF.

This chain uses TRBV18 with TRBJ1-1; D ambiguous. Trimming shortened V by 3 bases and J by 5 bases, and 10 bases separated the two germline ends. Germline lookup yields CDR1 KGHSH and CDR2 LQKENI. This CDR3 has 13 residues. CDR3 in amino acids: CASSPTRETEAFF. The CDR3 DNA reads as TGTGCCAGCTCACCTACCCGGGAAACTGAAGCTTTCTTT.

This clone was recorded a few times. The chain combines TRBV11-1 with TRBJ2-5, with D possibly matching TRBD2 (6 bases). This CDR3 has 15 amino acids. The ends were cut back, 11 bases at V and 1 base at J, with 20 bases in the middle. In germline, CDR1 is SGHAT, CDR2 FQDESV (reference sequence). In DNA, the CDR3 is TGTGCCTCGAGTCGGGCGGGGTTTAGCCAAGAGACCCAGTACTTC. It specifies CASSRAGFSQETQYF.

This chain uses TRBV2 with TRBJ1-1; 7 positions match TRBD1. The CDR3 runs to 14 residues. Germline CDR1 reads SNHLY; CDR2 reads FYNNEI. The junction had 6 bases not matched to a gene; V was cut back by 4 bases and J by 4 bases. CDR3: CASSGSTGSTEAFF. DNA for the CDR3: TGTGCCAGCAGTGGATCGACAGGGAGCACTGAAGCTTTCTTT.

The gene calls are TRBV7-3 and TRBJ2-3; 7 bases map to TRBD2. Germline-derived CDR1 and CDR2 are SGHTA and FQGTGA. The V gene end was trimmed by 2 bases and the J gene end by 4 bases; junction bases not matched to a gene: 3. This CDR3 spans 14 amino acids. As DNA, the CDR3 is TGTGCCAGCAGCTTAGGGAGGGTGCCAGATACGCAGTATTTT. Translation: CASSLGRVPDTQYF. The full variable domain, with the rest looked up from reference TRBV7-3 and TRBJ2-3, is GAGVSQTPSNKVTEKGKYVELRCDPISGHTALYWYRQSLGQGPEFLIYFQGTGAADDSGLPNDRFFAVRPEGSVSTLKIQRTERGDSAVYLCASSLGRVPDTQYFGPGTRLTVL.

This sequence joins TRBV4-1 and TRBJ1-4; 7 bases map to TRBD1. The germline gives CDR1 MGHRA, CDR2 YSYEKL. With V trimmed by 0 bases and J by 7 bases, 8 bases remained unmatched. The CDR3 is 16 amino acids. The CDR3 DNA reads TGCGCCAGCAGCCAAGATCAGGCAGGGGGATCTGAAAAACTGTTTTTT. Translated, it gives CASSQDQAGGSEKLFF.

The V call is TRBV2, the J call TRBJ1-4; D gene unclear. Germline-derived CDR1 and CDR2 are SNHLY and FYNNEI. CDR3 size: 12 residues. V lost 4 bases and J lost 5, with 5 bases in between. As DNA, the CDR3 is TGTGCCAGCAGTGCGCAGAATGAAAAACTGTTTTTT. Translated: CASSAQNEKLFF.

The CDR3 sequence is CASSLLPSGTQYF. Written as DNA, the CDR3 is TGTGCCAGCAGCTTATTACCCTCCGGGACCCAGTACTTC. V and J are TRBV11-2 and TRBJ2-5; D uncertain. Germline loops: CDR1 SGHAT, CDR2 FQNNGV. With 2 bases removed from V and 7 bases from J, the gap between germline ends came to 11 bases. The CDR3 loop spans 13 amino acids.

The gene calls are TRBV4-1 and TRBJ2-1, with D possibly being TRBD2 (5 bases). Germline V gene sequence: CDR1 MGHRA, CDR2 YSYEKL. Trimming shortened V by 4 bases and J by 4 bases, and 11 bases separated the two germline ends. This CDR3 has 14 amino acids. Written as DNA, the CDR3 is TGCGCCAGCAGCCTCTTACGCGGGTACAATGAGCAGTTCTTC. It codes for CASSLLRGYNEQFF.

The table lists this clone with a few counts. The chain is built from TRBV2 and TRBJ2-3; possible D gene TRBD1, 5 bases. This CDR3 spans 15 amino acids. Germline V gives CDR1 SNHLY, CDR2 FYNNEI. Deletions cut 6 bases from V and 3 bases from J, with 16 bases between. In DNA form, the CDR3 reads TGTGCCAGCAGAGGGGCCCTAAAGAGGACAGATACGCAGTATTTT. It is translated as CASRGALKRTDTQYF.

V usage is TRBV6-5 and J usage is TRBJ1-2, with 10 bases matching TRBD1. From germline, CDR1 is MNHEY and CDR2 SVGAGI. With 2 bases clipped from V and 7 bases from J, the junction kept 1 base outside the gene matches. The CDR3 is 13 amino acids. The CDR3 coding sequence is TGTGCCAGCAGTTACGACAGGGGGCTTGGCTACACCTTC. Protein sequence: CASSYDRGLGYTF.

The V and J genes are TRBV7-9 and TRBJ1-6; D gene uncertain. This CDR3 comprises 13 residues. The germline V and J ends were trimmed by 5 bases and 8 bases, with 10 bases remaining between them. CDR1 and CDR2 from the germline V gene are SEHNR and FQNEAQ (reference sequence). CDR3 residues: CASSLLGDSPLHF. The DNA for the CDR3 is TGTGCCAGCAGCCTACTCGGGGATTCACCCCTCCACTTT.

The chain couples TRBV7-3 to TRBJ2-2, with D perhaps TRBD1 (6 bases). Trimming took off 2 bases at V and 3 bases at J, with 7 bases between the two ends. Germline CDR1 and CDR2: SGHTA and FQGTGA. The CDR3 runs to 14 residues. The CDR3 loop is CASSLYRDTGELFF. The CDR3, as DNA: TGTGCCAGCAGCTTATACAGGGACACCGGGGAGCTGTTTTTT. Combining the CDR3 with reference TRBV7-3 and TRBJ2-2 gives the whole variable domain GAGVSQTPSNKVTEKGKYVELRCDPISGHTALYWYRQSLGQGPEFLIYFQGTGAADDSGLPNDRFFAVRPEGSVSTLKIQRTERGDSAVYLCASSLYRDTGELFFGEGSRLTVL.

V and J are TRBV28 and TRBJ1-4; 7 bases match TRBD1. Germline CDR1 MDHEN, CDR2 SYDVKM. The CDR3 runs to 15 residues. V lost 6 bases, J lost 4 bases, and 8 bases stayed unmatched. CDR3 amino acids: CASRSRDRHNEKLFF. CDR3 nucleotide sequence: TGTGCCAGCAGGTCCCGGGACAGACATAATGAAAAACTGTTTTTT.

V usage is TRBV6-5 and J usage is TRBJ2-7; 10 nucleotides match TRBD2. Germline trimming cut 0 bases from V and 2 bases from J; bases unmatched to any gene: 1. The CDR3 has 15 amino acids. CDR1 MNHEY and CDR2 SVGAGI come from the germline V gene. The CDR3 sequence: CASSYSLAGTYEQYF. The DNA for the CDR3 is TGTGCCAGCAGTTACTCACTAGCGGGGACCTACGAGCAGTACTTC.

In this sample, this clone turned up a few times. The chain combines TRBV6-4 with TRBJ1-5; D is perhaps TRBD1 (6 bases). V lost 7 bases to trimming and J lost 7 bases, with 14 bases between them. CDR1 is MRHNA, CDR2 SNTAGT, per germline. CDR3 length: 13 amino acids. The DNA for the CDR3 is TGTGCCAGCACCTACAGGGAAATCCAGCCCCAGCATTTT. Translation: CASTYREIQPQHF.

The chain recombines TRBV6-1 with TRBJ2-1, with 10 bases lining up with TRBD2. J gave up 5 bases and V 0 bases, and 10 bases lay outside the gene matches. The CDR3 spans 18 residues. CDR1 and CDR2 from the germline V gene are MNHNS and SASEGT. The CDR3 sequence is CASSEATILAGANNEQFF. In nucleotides, the CDR3 is TGTGCCAGCAGTGAAGCTACTATCCTAGCGGGGGCCAACAATGAGCAGTTCTTC.

The V and J genes are TRBV9 and TRBJ2-3; 8 nucleotides align to TRBD2. Germline V gene data show CDR1 as SGDLS and CDR2 as YYNGEE. The CDR3 loop spans 16 amino acids. The trim removed 1 base at V and 1 base at J, leaving 5 bases unmatched. This chain's CDR3 is CASSVLGGAGTDTQYF. In DNA, the CDR3 is TGTGCCAGCAGCGTACTCGGGGGGGCGGGCACAGATACGCAGTATTTT. Filled out from reference TRBV9 and TRBJ2-3, the complete variable domain reads DSGVTQTPKHLITATGQRVTLRCSPRSGDLSVYWYQQSLDQGLQFLIQYYNGEERAKGNILERFSAQQFPDLHSELNLSSLELGDSALYFCASSVLGGAGTDTQYFGPGTRLTVL.

The chain uses TRBV12-3 or TRBV12-4 and TRBJ1-1; D possibly corresponds to TRBD1 (5 bases). V lost 3 bases to trimming and J lost 10 bases, with 9 bases between them. CDR3 length equals 11 residues. CDR3 amino acids: CASSLLGGAFF. The DNA of the CDR3 is TGTGCCAGCAGTTTGTTGGGGGGAGCTTTCTTT.

This clone has just one count. The chain combines TRBV6-2 or TRBV6-3 with TRBJ2-7, with TRBD1 matching over 9 bases. The CDR3 consists of 12 residues. Germline V lookup: CDR1 MNHEY, CDR2 SVGEGT. The V gene end was trimmed by 5 bases and the J gene end by 9 bases; junction bases not matched to a gene: 5. Here the CDR3 reads CASSTGGAGQYF. The CDR3 DNA is TGTGCCAGCAGTACAGGGGGCGCCGGGCAGTACTTC.

V is TRBV7-8 and J is TRBJ1-1; TRBD1 aligns across 7 bases. This CDR3 spans 15 amino acids. The V segment lost 0 bases and the J segment 1 base; nucleotides outside the gene matches: 2. CDR1 is SGHVS and CDR2 is FQNEAQ in the germline V gene. CDR3 loop: CASSLAPGGNTEAFF. CDR3 sequence (DNA): TGTGCCAGCAGCTTAGCGCCAGGGGGGAACACTGAAGCTTTCTTT.